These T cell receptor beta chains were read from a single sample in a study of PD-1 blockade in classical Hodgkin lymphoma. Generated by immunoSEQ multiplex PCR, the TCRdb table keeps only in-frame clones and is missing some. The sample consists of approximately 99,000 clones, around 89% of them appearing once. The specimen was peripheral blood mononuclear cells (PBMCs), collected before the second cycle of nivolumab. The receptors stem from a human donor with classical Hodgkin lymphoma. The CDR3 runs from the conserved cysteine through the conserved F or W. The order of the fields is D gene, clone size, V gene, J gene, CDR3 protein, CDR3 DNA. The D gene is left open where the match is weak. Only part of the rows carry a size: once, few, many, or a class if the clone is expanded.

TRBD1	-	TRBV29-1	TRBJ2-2	CSVLTGVNTGELFF	TGCAGCGTACTAACAGGGGTCAACACCGGGGAGCTGTTTTTT
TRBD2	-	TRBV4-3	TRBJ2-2	CASSQDTSGRPRGTGELFF	TGCGCCAGCAGCCAAGATACTAGCGGGAGGCCCCGGGGCACCGGGGAGCTGTTTTTT
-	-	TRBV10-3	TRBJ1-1	CAITPDLNTEAFF	TGTGCCATCACCCCCGACTTGAACACTGAAGCTTTCTTT
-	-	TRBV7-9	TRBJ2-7	CASSLGIKLVHEQYF	TGTGCCAGCAGCTTAGGAATCAAGCTGGTCCACGAGCAGTACTTC
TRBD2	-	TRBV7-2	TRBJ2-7	CASSSSGAGRSYEQYF	TGTGCCAGCAGCTCTTCGGGTGCCGGGAGGTCCTACGAGCAGTACTTC
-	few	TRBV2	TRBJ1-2	CASRAGGLRTF	TGTGCCAGCAGGGCCGGGGGACTACGCACCTTC
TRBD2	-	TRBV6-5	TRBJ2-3	CASSWEGLTDTQYF	TGTGCCAGCAGTTGGGAGGGCCTCACAGATACGCAGTATTTT
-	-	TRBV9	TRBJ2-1	CASSYTPQGRNEQFF	TGTGCCAGCAGCTACACTCCCCAGGGAAGGAATGAGCAGTTCTTC
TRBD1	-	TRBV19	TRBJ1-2	CASSMTGSTGYGYTF	TGTGCCAGTAGTATGACAGGGAGTACGGGCTATGGCTACACCTTC
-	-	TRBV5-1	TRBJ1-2	CASSQDAYGYTF	TGCGCCAGCAGCCAGGACGCCTATGGCTACACCTTC
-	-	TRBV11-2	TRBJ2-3	CASSLGKGGRMDHTQYF	TGTGCCAGCAGCTTAGGAAAAGGAGGACGGATGGACCATACGCAGTATTTT
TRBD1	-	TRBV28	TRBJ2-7	CASKETGASEQYF	TGTGCCAGCAAGGAGACAGGGGCCTCCGAGCAGTACTTC
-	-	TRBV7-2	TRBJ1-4	CASSLGGDNEKLFF	TGTGCCAGCAGCCTGGGCGGGGACAATGAAAAACTGTTTTTT
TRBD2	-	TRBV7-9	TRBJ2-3	CASSQLAGVTDTQYF	TGTGCCAGCAGCCAACTAGCGGGGGTCACAGATACGCAGTATTTT
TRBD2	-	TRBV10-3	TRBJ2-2	CAISGGGAKNTGELFF	TGTGCCATCAGTGGGGGAGGGGCGAAAAACACCGGGGAGCTGTTTTTT
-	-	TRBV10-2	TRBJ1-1	CASRTGTEAFF	TGCGCCTCACGTACTGGGACTGAAGCTTTCTTT
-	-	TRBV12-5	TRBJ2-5	CASAFEWQETQYF	TGTGCTAGTGCCTTTGAGTGGCAAGAGACCCAGTACTTC
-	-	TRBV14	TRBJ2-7	CASSQSGPPYEQYF	TGTGCCAGCAGCCAGTCGGGACCGCCCTACGAGCAGTACTTC
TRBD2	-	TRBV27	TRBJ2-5	CASSLLGGETQYF	TGTGCCAGCAGTTTGCTGGGGGGGGAGACCCAGTACTTC
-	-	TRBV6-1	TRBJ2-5	CASRRGARETQYF	TGTGCCAGCCGGCGTGGGGCTAGGGAGACCCAGTACTTC
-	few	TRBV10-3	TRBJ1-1	CAISGEPDTEAFF	TGTGCCATCAGTGGGGAACCAGACACTGAAGCTTTCTTT
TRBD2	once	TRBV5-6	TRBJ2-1	CASSYRTSGASEQFF	TGTGCCAGCAGCTACCGGACTAGCGGCGCGAGTGAGCAGTTCTTC
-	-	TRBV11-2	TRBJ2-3	CASSLILAAHLISTDTQYF	TGTGCCAGCAGCTTAATTCTGGCGGCCCATCTCATTAGCACAGATACGCAGTATTTT
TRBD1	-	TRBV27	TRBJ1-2	CASSALTGLGYTF	TGTGCCAGCAGTGCCCTGACAGGGCTTGGCTACACCTTC
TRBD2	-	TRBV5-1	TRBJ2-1	CASSGGLQGLAGVLYEQFF	TGCGCCAGCAGCGGAGGGCTCCAGGGACTAGCGGGAGTTCTATATGAGCAGTTCTTC
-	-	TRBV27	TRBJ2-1	CASSASLMGSYNEQFF	TGTGCCAGCAGTGCCTCCCTCATGGGGTCCTACAATGAGCAGTTCTTC
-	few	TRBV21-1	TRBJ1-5	CASSKQWRPQHF	TGTGCCAGCAGCAAACAATGGCGGCCCCAGCATTTT
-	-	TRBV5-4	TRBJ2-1	CASSPAAWGEQFF	TGTGCCAGCAGTCCTGCGGCGTGGGGTGAGCAGTTCTTC
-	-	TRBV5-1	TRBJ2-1	CASSLVVSSYNEQFF	TGCGCCAGCAGCTTGGTGGTAAGCTCCTACAATGAGCAGTTCTTC